The T cell receptor (beta chain) described here comes from a study of blood T cell repertoires in COVID-19. Study context: Acute and convalescent COVID-19 specimens originated in the United States, Italy and Spain.

This CDR3 contains 14 residues. V lost 0 bases and J lost 4; bases outside the gene matches: 1. Germline CDR1 and CDR2: SGHRS and YFSETQ. Participants came from about 23 US areas, aged about 18 to 100 years. Grouping used clinical history reported by participants in a survey and questionnaire. This clone was counted only a few times. The same CDR3 is also encoded by other DNA sequences in this sample. Study processing details: For nucleated cells, counts were estimated from reference gene primer amplification. TCRdb's copy holds only in-frame clones and misses some; the assay was immunoSEQ multiplex PCR. D and trimming were read from the DNA, whereas the V and J calls and clone size are those reported in that table. In the table there are about 280,000 clones, 85% to 90% of which are singletons.

The J gene is TRBJ2-1, the V gene TRBV5-1; 7 positions match TRBD2. This clonotype originated in a woman aged 18-29 years with acute COVID-19. The sample consisted of PBMCs or T cells enriched from blood (not recorded which). CDR3: CASSLEREYNEQFF. The CDR3 DNA follows: TGCGCCAGCAGCTTGGAGCGGGAATACAATGAGCAGTTCTTC.